The sequence of this TCR beta chain was determined in a study of shared clonotypes between healthy human individuals. V was clipped by 8 bases and J by 8 bases, with 13 bases between them. This CDR3 is 11 amino acids long. Germline CDR1 is SQVTM and CDR2 is ANQGSEA. The protocol was immunoSEQ multiplex PCR, while the TCRdb copy is restricted to in-frame clones and leaves out a portion. Here the sample spans under 850,000 clones, over 60% being singletons. J is TRBJ2-1 and V is TRBV29-1; D call uncertain. The sequencing input was memory CD4+ T cells sorted from blood. The subset denotes: CD45RA-negative fraction. This TCR was recovered from a woman aged 25 to 39 in good health. CDR3: CSYSIAHEQFF. The CDR3 nucleotides are TGCAGCTACAGCATAGCTCATGAGCAGTTCTTC.